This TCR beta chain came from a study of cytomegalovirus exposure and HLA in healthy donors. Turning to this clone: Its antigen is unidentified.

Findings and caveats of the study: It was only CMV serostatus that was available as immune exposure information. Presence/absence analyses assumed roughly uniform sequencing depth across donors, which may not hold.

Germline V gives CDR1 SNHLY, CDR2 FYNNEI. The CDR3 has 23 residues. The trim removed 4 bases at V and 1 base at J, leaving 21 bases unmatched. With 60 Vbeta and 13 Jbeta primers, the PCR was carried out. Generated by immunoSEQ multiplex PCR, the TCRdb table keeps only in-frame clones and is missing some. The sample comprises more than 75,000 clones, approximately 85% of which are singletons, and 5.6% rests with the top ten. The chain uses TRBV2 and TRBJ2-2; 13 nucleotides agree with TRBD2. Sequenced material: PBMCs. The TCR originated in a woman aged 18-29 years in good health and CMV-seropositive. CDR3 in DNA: TGTGCCAGCAGTGTTCGGGTCTCCTTCGCTACTAGCGGGAGGGATATGAACACCGGGGAGCTGTTTTTT. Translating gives CASSVRVSFATSGRDMNTGELFF.